Sequencing of this T cell receptor beta chain was carried out in a study of blood T cell repertoires in COVID-19 (dated by TCRdb to the early 2020s). Concerning the study at large: Samples covering the acute and convalescent phases of COVID-19 were provided by collaborators in the United States, Italy and Spain. The prospective study material was composed of cDNA or gDNA derived from T cells, B-cell-depleted T cells, or PBMCs. Subjects who had been exposed to COVID-19, were actively infected with it, or had recovered from it provided the deeply sampled blood TCRbeta repertoires that made up the dataset. The repertoires were released in a freely available public database meant as a resource for research on the immune response to SARS-CoV-2. Samples were obtained from the ongoing ImmuneRACE study (first 160 participants) and from 1,254 subjects provided by 6 global collaborators. A de-identified subject ID, COVID-19 status, age in years and sex were almost always included in the sample metadata. Where available, HLA class I and class II types were obtained from metadata supplied by the sample provider rather than from assay-based typing. Study-level results and caveats: Clinical and demographic metadata were provided uncurated, with the amount varying by source and participant.

Whole blood was collected in K2EDTA tubes by collaborating institutions according to the institutions' own protocols. For TCRbeta analysis, collaborators shipped samples as frozen whole blood, isolated PBMCs, or DNA extracted from either of those sample types. Trimming accounts for 4 bases at V and 3 bases at J, while the number of junction bases matched to no gene is 6. Taken from cysteine to phenylalanine, the CDR3 has 14 residues. Left in the record is the CDR3 DNA by itself, 42 bases read in frame from the first base. In the germline V gene, CDR1 corresponds to MGHRA and CDR2 to YSYEKL. TCRbeta CDR3 regions were amplified from genomic DNA by means of the immunoSEQ Assay, a bias-controlled multiplex PCR. From the authors' description of their analysis: The number of nucleated cells in each sample was estimated from the amplification of reference gene primers within the assay. To quantify the absolute abundance of each unique TCRbeta CDR3 rearrangement, sequence reads were collapsed and filtered. Productive Simpson clonality was computed per sample as the square root of Simpson's diversity index over productive rearrangements. The table was pulled from immuneACCESS by TCRdb, which kept in-frame rearrangements only. Such tables lose some clones; where checked, under half of the loss comes from unresolved V genes, and the rest has no known cause. From that table come the V and J calls and clone size; the DNA was used to work out D and trimming. Present in this sample are 130,000 to 150,000 clones, around 87% of which were seen just once. The ten largest clones capture about 6% of the sample.

On this clone: Its antigen target is currently unknown. Qualities for individual bases were not recorded, and no much larger clone is one base off.

Sequenced material: peripheral blood. This sequence was found in a man of 80 years or more with acute or convalescent COVID-19. Here the chain combines TRBV4-1 and TRBJ2-7; 7 bases in the middle match TRBD2. The sequenced DNA: TGCGCCAGCAGCCGGGAGGGCCTGGGCTACGAGCAGTACTTC. It translates to CASSREGLGYEQYF.